These 19 T cell receptor beta chains share one sample of origin, sequenced in a study of cytomegalovirus exposure and HLA in healthy donors. The PCR employed 60 Vbeta primers together with 13 Jbeta primers. Sequencing used immunoSEQ multiplex PCR; TCRdb keeps in-frame clones, though not all of them. Found here are about 130,000 clones, over 60% of them singletons; the top ten hold approximately 0.97%. Material for sequencing was PBMCs. Receptors originate from a human donor in good health.

V and J are TRBV4-2 and TRBJ1-6; 9 bases are shared with TRBD1. The CDR3 runs to 16 residues. The junction had 5 bases not matched to a gene; V was cut back by 1 base and J by 7 bases. Germline V gene sequence: CDR1 LGHNA, CDR2 YNFKEQ. CDR3 sequence: CASSQGWDRDNSPLHF. The DNA of the CDR3 is TGTGCCAGCAGCCAAGGATGGGACAGGGACAATTCACCCCTCCACTTT.

V is TRBV27 and J is TRBJ1-2, with D perhaps TRBD1 (6 bases). The CDR3 has 15 amino acids. Germline-derived CDR1 and CDR2 are MNHEY and SMNVEV (reference sequence). V was pared by 6 bases and J by 4 bases, with 18 bases between. The CDR3 DNA reads as TGTGCCAGCAGGGAGGACTCAGGGGTTGGCTATGGCTACACCTTC. Its translation is CASREDSGVGYGYTF.

The chain links TRBV19 to TRBJ2-5; D unclear. Trimming removed 5 bases at V and 3 bases at J, with 7 bases between. Germline assignment: CDR1 LNHDA and CDR2 SQIVND (reference sequence). This CDR3 is 12 amino acids long. Here the CDR3 DNA reads TGTGCCAGTAGTGCAGACAAAGAGACCCAGTACTTC. The encoded protein is CASSADKETQYF.

The chain uses TRBV2 and TRBJ2-2, with TRBD1 identical over 7 bases. The germline CDR1 and CDR2 sequences are SNHLY and FYNNEI. The J segment lost 5 bases and the V segment lost 7 bases, leaving 4 bases of the junction unmatched. The CDR3 covers 13 residues. The CDR3 DNA is TGTGCCAGCACCAGGGGGAAAACCGGGGAGCTGTTTTTT. It translates to CASTRGKTGELFF. Full variable domain (missing parts from reference TRBV2 and TRBJ2-2): EPEVTQTPSHQVTQMGQEVILRCVPISNHLYFYWYRQILGQKVEFLVSFYNNEISEKSEIFDDQFSVERPDGSNFTLKIRSTKLEDSAMYFCASTRGKTGELFFGEGSRLTVL.

The chain couples TRBV11-2 to TRBJ2-1; no firm D call. Germline CDR1 reads SGHAT; CDR2 reads FQNNGV. The length of the CDR3 is 15 residues. Trimming removed 3 bases at V and 6 bases at J, with 15 bases between. CDR3 in amino acids: CASSFGFIIGNEQFF. CDR3 DNA: TGTGCCAGCAGCTTTGGCTTCATAATTGGCAATGAGCAGTTCTTC.

The chain links TRBV4-2 to TRBJ2-1; TRBD1 might be the D (5 bases). The CDR3 covers 16 residues. Germline V CDR1 and CDR2: LGHNA, YNFKEQ. V was cut by 6 bases and J by 0 bases, with 15 bases left in between. The chain's CDR3 is CASSLEQGSSYNEQFF. The CDR3 DNA is TGTGCCAGCAGTCTGGAGCAGGGAAGCTCCTACAATGAGCAGTTCTTC.

The chain links TRBV9 to TRBJ1-3; D gene ambiguous. CDR1 SGDLS and CDR2 YYNGEE come from the germline V gene. V was cut by 7 bases and J by 9 bases, with 17 bases left in between. This CDR3 comprises 13 residues. The CDR3 reads CASSTGMGGTIYF. The CDR3 DNA is TGTGCCAGCTCTACTGGGATGGGAGGCACCATATATTTT.

The gene calls are TRBV5-6 and TRBJ2-7; maybe TRBD1 (5 bases). V lost 1 base to trimming and J lost 1 base, with 6 bases between them. CDR3 length: 13 residues. Germline V gene data show CDR1 as SGHDT and CDR2 as YYEEEE. The CDR3 is CASSLWTSYEQYF. The CDR3, as DNA: TGTGCCAGCAGCTTGTGGACATCCTACGAGCAGTACTTC.

The CDR3 DNA reads as TGTGCCAGCAGCACCGAAAGGACCGGAGGGGCTAATTCACCCCTCCACTTT. Translation gives CASSTERTGGANSPLHF. The chain carries TRBV5-4 and TRBJ1-6, with D perhaps matching TRBD1 (5 bases). The germline V and J ends were trimmed by 4 bases and 6 bases, with 20 bases remaining between them. The CDR3 is 17 residues long. CDR1 is SGHNT and CDR2 is YYREEE in the germline V gene (reference sequence).

The CDR3 loop is CASSLLDRGGTF. CDR3 coding DNA: TGTGCCAGCAGTTTATTAGATCGAGGCGGAACCTTC. The V call is TRBV28, the J call TRBJ1-2; no clear D. The length of the CDR3 is 12 residues. The germline V and J ends were trimmed by 1 base and 14 bases, with 14 bases remaining between them. CDR1 MDHEN and CDR2 SYDVKM come from the germline V gene.

This rearrangement joins TRBV28 to TRBJ1-6; no clear D gene. CDR3 length equals 15 residues. CDR1 MDHEN and CDR2 SYDVKM come from the germline V gene. V lost 3 bases to trimming and J lost 0 bases, with 6 bases between them. CDR3 coding DNA: TGTGCCAGCAGTTTCGGGAGCTCCTATAATTCACCCCTCCACTTT. Its protein is CASSFGSSYNSPLHF.

The chain uses TRBV28 and TRBJ2-5, with TRBD2 identical over 13 bases. Germline assignment: CDR1 MDHEN and CDR2 SYDVKM. Trimming removed 3 bases from V and 4 bases from J; junction bases left unmatched: 5. The CDR3 length is 16 residues. The DNA for the CDR3 is TGTGCCAGCAGTTTGAGGGGACTAGCGGGGAGAGAGACCCAGTACTTC. This encodes CASSLRGLAGRETQYF.

The chain joins TRBV7-9 to TRBJ1-2, with 10 bases identical to TRBD1. V lost 5 bases to trimming and J lost 7 bases; unmatched junction nucleotides: 10. The CDR3 totals 15 residues. Germline CDR1 is SEHNR and CDR2 is FQNEAQ (reference sequence). The CDR3 bases are TGTGCCAGCAGCATCCCGGACAGGGGGGAGGTTGGCTACACCTTC. Amino acids: CASSIPDRGEVGYTF.

The chain combines TRBV2 with TRBJ1-5, with 9 bases matching TRBD1. The CDR3 has 15 amino acids. Germline V gives CDR1 SNHLY, CDR2 FYNNEI. V shed 7 bases and J 4 bases; nucleotides not matched to a gene: 8. DNA for the CDR3: TGTGCCAGCACTCCTTCCGGGACAGGGAATCAGCCCCAGCATTTT. Amino acids: CASTPSGTGNQPQHF.

The chain is built from TRBV5-1 and TRBJ2-1; TRBD2 agrees at 7 bases. Per germline, CDR1 SGHRS and CDR2 YFSETQ. V lost 2 bases to trimming and J lost 5 bases; unmatched junction nucleotides: 10. The CDR3 loop spans 16 amino acids. The CDR3 coding sequence is TGCGCCAGCAGCTTCGCCGGGAGGAGACCCAACAATGAGCAGTTCTTC. Translated, it gives CASSFAGRRPNNEQFF. The full variable domain, its missing parts supplied by reference TRBV5-1 and TRBJ2-1, is KAGVTQTPRYLIKTRGQQVTLSCSPISGHRSVSWYQQTPGQGLQFLFEYFSETQRNKGNFPGRFSGRQFSNSRSEMNVSTLELGDSALYLCASSFAGRRPNNEQFFGPGTRLTVL.

The rearrangement joins TRBV6-5 to TRBJ2-5, with D tentatively TRBD1 (6 bases). The CDR3 is made up of 14 amino acids. V dropped 2 bases and J dropped 1 base, with 8 bases sitting between them. CDR1 is MNHEY, CDR2 SVGAGI, per germline. The CDR3 loop reads CASSYGGLQETQYF. The CDR3 region has the DNA TGTGCCAGCAGTTACGGGGGCCTCCAAGAGACCCAGTACTTC.

About this clone itself: One end of the junction fails to match germline, which may point to a read error. V is TRBV7-9 and J is TRBJ1-2; D gene uncertain. The germline CDR1 and CDR2 sequences are SEHNR and FQNEAQ (reference sequence). The CDR3 sequence is 14 residues long. The CDR3 nucleotides are TGTTCCAGCAGCGCCGGTGGCGGCCTATGGGGCTACACCTTC. Protein sequence: CSSSAGGGLWGYTF.

This clone was found a few times. V gene TRBV27 combines with J gene TRBJ2-7; 7 bases are shared with TRBD1. This CDR3 is 14 amino acids long. V gave up 10 bases and J gave up 5 bases; unmatched junction bases: 14. Germline V CDR1 and CDR2: MNHEY, SMNVEV (reference sequence). Here the CDR3 DNA reads TGTGCCACGGCCCGTGATACAGGGGTCCACGAGCAGTACTTC. Protein product: CATARDTGVHEQYF.

This chain connects TRBV4-1 to TRBJ2-7, with D tentatively TRBD2 (7 bases). CDR1 and CDR2 (germline): MGHRA, YSYEKL. The CDR3 has 15 residues. V lost 3 bases and J lost 6, with 18 bases in between. The CDR3 nucleotides read TGCGCCAGCAGCCAGAGGGGTTTGGGGGGGCGCGAGCAGTACTTC. It encodes CASSQRGLGGREQYF.